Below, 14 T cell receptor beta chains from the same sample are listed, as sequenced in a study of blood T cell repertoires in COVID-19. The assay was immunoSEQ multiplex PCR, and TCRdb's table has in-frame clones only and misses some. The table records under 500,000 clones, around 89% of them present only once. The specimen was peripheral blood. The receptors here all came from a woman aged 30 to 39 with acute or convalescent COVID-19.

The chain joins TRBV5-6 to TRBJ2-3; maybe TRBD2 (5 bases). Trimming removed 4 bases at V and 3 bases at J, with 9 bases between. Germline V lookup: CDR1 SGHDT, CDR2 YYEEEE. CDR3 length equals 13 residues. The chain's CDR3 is CASSTGLTDTQYF. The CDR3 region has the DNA TGTGCCAGCAGCACTGGACTGACAGATACGCAGTATTTT.

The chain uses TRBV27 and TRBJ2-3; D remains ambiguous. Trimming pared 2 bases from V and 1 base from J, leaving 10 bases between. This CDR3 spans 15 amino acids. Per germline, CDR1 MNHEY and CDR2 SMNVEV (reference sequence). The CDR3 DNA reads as TGTGCCAGCAGTTTAGTTTTCTACGGCACAGATACGCAGTATTTT. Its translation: CASSLVFYGTDTQYF.

This CDR3 reads CASTSGGASGNEQFF. The DNA for the CDR3 is TGTGCCAGTACGAGCGGGGGGGCCTCTGGGAATGAGCAGTTCTTC. V is TRBV28 and J is TRBJ2-1; 10 bases fit TRBD2. V lost 9 bases and J lost 7; bases outside the gene matches: 12. The CDR3 runs 15 residues. Germline CDR1 is MDHEN and CDR2 is SYDVKM.

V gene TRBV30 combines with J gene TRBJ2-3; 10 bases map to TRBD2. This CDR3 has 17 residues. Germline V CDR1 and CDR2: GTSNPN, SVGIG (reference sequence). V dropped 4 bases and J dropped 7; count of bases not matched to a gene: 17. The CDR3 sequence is CAWIRAPTAGGPYTQYF. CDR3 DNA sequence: TGTGCCTGGATAAGGGCTCCTACAGCGGGGGGGCCGTATACGCAGTATTTT.

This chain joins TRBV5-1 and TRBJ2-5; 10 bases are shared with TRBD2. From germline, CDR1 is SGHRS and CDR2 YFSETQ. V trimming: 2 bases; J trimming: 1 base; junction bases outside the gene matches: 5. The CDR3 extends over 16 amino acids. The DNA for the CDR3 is TGCGCCAGCAGCTTTGGAAGCGGGGGGGCCCAAGAGACCCAGTACTTC. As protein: CASSFGSGGAQETQYF.

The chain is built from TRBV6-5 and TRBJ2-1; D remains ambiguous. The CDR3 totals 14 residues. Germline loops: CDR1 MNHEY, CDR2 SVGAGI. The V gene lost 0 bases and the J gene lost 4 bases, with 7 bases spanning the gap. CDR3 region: CASSYSDSYNEQFF. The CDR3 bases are TGTGCCAGCAGTTACTCTGACTCGTACAATGAGCAGTTCTTC.

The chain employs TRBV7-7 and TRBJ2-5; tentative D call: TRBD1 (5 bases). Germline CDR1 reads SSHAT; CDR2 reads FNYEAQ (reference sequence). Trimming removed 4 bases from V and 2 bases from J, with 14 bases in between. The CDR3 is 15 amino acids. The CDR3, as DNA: TGTGCCAGCAGCTCACAACCAGGGATTCAAGAGACCCAGTACTTC. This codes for CASSSQPGIQETQYF.

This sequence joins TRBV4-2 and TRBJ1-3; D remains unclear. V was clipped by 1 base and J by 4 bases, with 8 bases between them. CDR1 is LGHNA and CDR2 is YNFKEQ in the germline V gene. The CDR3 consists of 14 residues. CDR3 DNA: TGTGCCAGCAGCCAAGGCAACAGAGGAAACACCATATATTTT. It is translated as CASSQGNRGNTIYF.

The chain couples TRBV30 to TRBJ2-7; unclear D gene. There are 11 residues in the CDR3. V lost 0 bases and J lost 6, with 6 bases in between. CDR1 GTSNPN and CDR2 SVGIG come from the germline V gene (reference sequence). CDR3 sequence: CAWSVTGEQYF. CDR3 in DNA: TGTGCCTGGAGTGTTACGGGCGAGCAGTACTTC.

The CDR3 sequence: CASSPSKGSPLHF. CDR3 DNA sequence: TGTGCCAGCTCACCTTCTAAGGGGTCACCCCTCCACTTT. The genes are TRBV18 and TRBJ1-6, with a possible D match to TRBD1 (5 bases). This CDR3 is built from 13 residues. Trimming pared 3 bases from V and 10 bases from J, leaving 10 bases between. CDR1 and CDR2 from the germline V gene are KGHSH and LQKENI.

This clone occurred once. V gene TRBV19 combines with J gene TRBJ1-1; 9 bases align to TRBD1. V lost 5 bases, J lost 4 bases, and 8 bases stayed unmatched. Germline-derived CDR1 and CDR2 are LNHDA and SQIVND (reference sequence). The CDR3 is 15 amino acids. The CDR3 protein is CASSLSGTGSTEAFF. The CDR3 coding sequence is TGTGCCAGTAGTCTTTCCGGGACAGGGTCCACTGAAGCTTTCTTT.

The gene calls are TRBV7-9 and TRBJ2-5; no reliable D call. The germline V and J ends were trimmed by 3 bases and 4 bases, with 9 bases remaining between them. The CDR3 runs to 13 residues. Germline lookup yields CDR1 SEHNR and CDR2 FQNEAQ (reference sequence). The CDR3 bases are TGTGCCAGCAGCTTTGAGTCCTTAGAGACCCAGTACTTC. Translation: CASSFESLETQYF.

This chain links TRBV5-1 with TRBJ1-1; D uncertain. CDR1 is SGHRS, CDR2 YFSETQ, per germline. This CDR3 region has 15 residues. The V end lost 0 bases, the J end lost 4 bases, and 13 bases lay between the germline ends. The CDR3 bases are TGCGCCAGCAGCTTGGTTACGGGGTTTGTCACTGAAGCTTTCTTT. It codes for CASSLVTGFVTEAFF.

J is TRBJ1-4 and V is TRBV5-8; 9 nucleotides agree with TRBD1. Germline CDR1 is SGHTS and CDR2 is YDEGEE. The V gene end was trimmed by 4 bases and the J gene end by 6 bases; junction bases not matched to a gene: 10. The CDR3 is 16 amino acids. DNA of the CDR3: TGTGCCAGCAGCCGGGACAGGGTAGGACACGATGAAAAACTGTTTTTT. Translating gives CASSRDRVGHDEKLFF.